A selection of T cell receptor beta chains follows, all from one sample in a study of beta chain features in type 1 diabetes. Here immunoSEQ multiplex PCR was the method, and the copy in TCRdb shows in-frame clones only, minus some. The table includes approximately 600,000 clones, around an eighth detected once. The sample was naive CD4+ T cells from blood. The source of these receptors is a man younger than 45 with type 1 diabetes. Each CDR3 is given with its conserved first and last residue. The D gene is left open where the match is weak. A clone size is listed for some rows: how often the clone was seen (once, few, many), or a class if it is expanded.

abundance	d_gene	v_gene	j_gene	CDR3aa	CDR3nt
few	TRBD2	TRBV19	TRBJ2-3	CASTQLAGTDTQYF	TGTGCCAGTACCCAACTAGCGGGCACAGATACGCAGTATTTT
few	NA	TRBV7-9	TRBJ2-2	CASSLDGSLGELFF	TGTGCCAGCAGCTTAGACGGGTCCCTCGGGGAGCTGTTTTTT
NA	TRBD1	TRBV5-1	TRBJ2-2	CASSRGTANTGELFF	TGCGCCAGCAGCCGAGGGACAGCAAACACCGGGGAGCTGTTTTTT
few	TRBD2	TRBV5-8	TRBJ2-7	CASPPSGSISYEQYF	TGTGCCAGCCCTCCCAGCGGGAGTATCTCCTACGAGCAGTACTTC
few	NA	TRBV2	TRBJ2-1	CASSERLTGRNEQFF	TGTGCCAGCAGTGAGAGGTTAACGGGGCGCAATGAGCAGTTCTTC
few	NA	TRBV9	TRBJ2-1	CASSVATGRYNEQFF	TGTGCCAGCAGCGTAGCCACTGGACGATACAATGAGCAGTTCTTC
NA	NA	TRBV7-2	TRBJ1-5	CASSSSRNQPQHF	TGTGCCAGCAGCTCCTCCAGGAATCAGCCCCAGCATTTT
NA	NA	TRBV5-6	TRBJ1-4	CASSFNAGEEKLFF	TGTGCCAGCAGCTTTAATGCAGGGGAGGAAAAACTGTTTTTT
NA	NA	TRBV27	TRBJ2-7	CASSPTPGYEQYF	TGTGCCAGCAGTCCCACTCCGGGGTACGAGCAGTACTTC
NA	TRBD2	TRBV19	TRBJ2-5	CASSRTSGAEETQYF	TGTGCCAGTAGTCGGACTAGCGGGGCCGAGGAGACCCAGTACTTC
few	NA	TRBV14	TRBJ1-5	CASSDGADQPQHF	TGTGCCAGCAGCGACGGGGCAGATCAGCCCCAGCATTTT
few	NA	TRBV5-4	TRBJ2-5	CASSLGGAPEETQYF	TGTGCCAGCAGCTTGGGGGGGGCCCCCGAAGAGACCCAGTACTTC
few	NA	TRBV21-1	TRBJ1-3	CAKAGHSGNTIYF	TGTGCCAAGGCGGGACACTCTGGAAACACCATATATTTT
few	NA	TRBV21-1	TRBJ1-2	CASSGRELDNYGYTF	TGTGCCAGCAGCGGCAGGGAATTGGATAACTATGGCTACACCTTC
NA	NA	TRBV11-2	TRBJ2-1	CASSLSGEQFF	TGTGCCAGCAGCTTATCCGGTGAGCAGTTCTTC
NA	TRBD2	TRBV11-2	TRBJ2-1	CASSPGLAGNEQFF	TGTGCCAGCAGCCCCGGACTAGCGGGCAATGAGCAGTTCTTC
few	NA	TRBV30	TRBJ1-5	CAWSLPGAVSNQPQHF	TGTGCCTGGAGCTTGCCCGGGGCAGTTAGCAATCAGCCCCAGCATTTT
NA	TRBD1	TRBV18	TRBJ2-1	CASSPQETGVIYNEQFF	TGTGCCAGCTCACCACAGGAAACAGGGGTTATCTACAATGAGCAGTTCTTC
NA	TRBD1	TRBV19	TRBJ2-2	CASSVDRVNTGELFF	TGTGCCAGTAGCGTAGACAGGGTGAACACCGGGGAGCTGTTTTTT
few	NA	TRBV29-1	TRBJ1-2	CSVYGTLGYTF	TGCAGCGTTTATGGGACCTTAGGCTACACCTTC
NA	TRBD1	TRBV28	TRBJ1-5	CASRLGTGVNQPQHF	TGTGCCAGCAGGCTAGGGACAGGGGTAAATCAGCCCCAGCATTTT
few	TRBD2	TRBV7-2	TRBJ2-7	CASRSDQGGFYEQYF	TGTGCCAGCAGATCTGACCAGGGAGGGTTCTACGAGCAGTACTTC
few	TRBD1	TRBV28	TRBJ2-3	CASSLPGQRTDTQYF	TGTGCCAGCAGTTTACCGGGACAGCGCACAGATACGCAGTATTTT
few	NA	TRBV7-2	TRBJ2-3	CASRNGGTDTQYF	TGTGCCAGCAGGAACGGGGGAACAGATACGCAGTATTTT
few	TRBD1	TRBV30	TRBJ1-6	CASRDRGSSPLHF	TGTGCCAGCCGGGACAGGGGTTCTTCACCCCTCCACTTT
few	TRBD1	TRBV6-1	TRBJ2-1	CASMPGQAYNEQFF	TGTGCCAGCATGCCGGGACAGGCATACAATGAGCAGTTCTTC
NA	TRBD1	TRBV6-1	TRBJ2-1	CASTRTGGYNEQFF	TGTGCCAGCACGCGGACAGGGGGGTACAATGAGCAGTTCTTC
NA	NA	TRBV29-1	TRBJ1-5	CSVLIEPGQPQHF	TGCAGCGTTCTAATAGAACCAGGGCAGCCCCAGCATTTT
few	NA	TRBV29-1	TRBJ1-1	CSVNRAQAAEAFF	TGCAGCGTCAACCGGGCCCAGGCCGCTGAAGCTTTCTTT
few	NA	TRBV9	TRBJ2-1	CASSRLSSYNEQFF	TGTGCCAGCAGCAGACTTAGCTCCTACAATGAGCAGTTCTTC
few	TRBD2	TRBV5-4	TRBJ2-7	CASSRSGVYEQYF	TGTGCCAGCAGTCGTAGCGGGGTATACGAGCAGTACTTC
NA	NA	TRBV6-6	TRBJ1-3	CASRRGTIESGNTIYF	TGTGCCAGCAGGAGGGGGACCATAGAATCTGGAAACACCATATATTTT
NA	NA	TRBV5-1	TRBJ1-6	CASSLGLGNHSPLHF	TGCGCCAGCAGCCTAGGACTGGGAAACCATTCACCCCTCCACTTT
NA	TRBD1	TRBV29-1	TRBJ1-3	CSVAVGQGNTIYF	TGCAGCGTTGCCGTGGGACAGGGAAACACCATATATTTT
few	NA	TRBV10-3	TRBJ1-1	CAISESQGTGEAFF	TGTGCCATCAGTGAGTCGCAGGGCACGGGGGAAGCTTTCTTT
NA	TRBD1	TRBV19	TRBJ1-1	CASRRDRDATEAFF	TGTGCCAGTCGCCGGGACAGGGATGCCACTGAAGCTTTCTTT
few	NA	TRBV25-1	TRBJ2-3	CASSKGLYGDTQYF	TGTGCCAGCAGCAAGGGATTGTACGGAGATACGCAGTATTTT
few	NA	TRBV6-5	TRBJ2-2	CASRQTTLNTGELFF	TGTGCCAGCAGACAAACTACCCTTAACACCGGGGAGCTGTTTTTT
few	NA	TRBV28	TRBJ1-2	CASSFPRAPSEGYTF	TGTGCCAGCAGTTTCCCCCGGGCCCCAAGCGAGGGCTACACCTTC
NA	NA	TRBV19	TRBJ2-2	CASSPTGRPGELFF	TGTGCCAGTAGTCCGACAGGGAGGCCCGGGGAGCTGTTTTTT
few	NA	TRBV10-3	TRBJ1-6	CAISENWQGDSPLHF	TGTGCCATCAGTGAGAATTGGCAGGGAGATTCACCCCTCCACTTT